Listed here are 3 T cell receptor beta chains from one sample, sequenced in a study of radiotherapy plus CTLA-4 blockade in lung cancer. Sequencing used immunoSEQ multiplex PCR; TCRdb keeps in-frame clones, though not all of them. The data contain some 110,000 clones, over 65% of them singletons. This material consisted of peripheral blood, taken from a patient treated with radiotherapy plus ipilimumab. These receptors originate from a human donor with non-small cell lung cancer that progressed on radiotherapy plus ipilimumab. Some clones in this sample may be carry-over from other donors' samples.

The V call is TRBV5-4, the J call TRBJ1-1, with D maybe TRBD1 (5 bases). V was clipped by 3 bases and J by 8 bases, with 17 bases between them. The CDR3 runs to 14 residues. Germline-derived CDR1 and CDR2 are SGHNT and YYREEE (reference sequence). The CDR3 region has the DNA TGTGCCAGCAGCTCTGGGCAGGGCATACGGGAAGCTTTCTTT. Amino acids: CASSSGQGIREAFF.

CDR3 DNA sequence: TGTGCCACCCGGGACGGTGAAGCTTTCTTT. Translating it yields CATRDGEAFF. The genes are TRBV6-5 and TRBJ1-1, with D tentatively TRBD1 (5 bases). V lost 10 bases and J 7 bases, leaving 10 bases between the germline ends. Germline V gives CDR1 MNHEY, CDR2 SVGAGI. The length of the CDR3 is 10 residues.

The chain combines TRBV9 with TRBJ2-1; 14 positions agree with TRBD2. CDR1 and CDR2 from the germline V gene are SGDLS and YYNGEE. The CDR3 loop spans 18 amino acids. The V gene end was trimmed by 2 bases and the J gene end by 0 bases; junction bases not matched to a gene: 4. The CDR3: CASSVGTSGGGSYNEQFF. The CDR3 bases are TGTGCCAGCAGCGTGGGGACTAGCGGGGGTGGCTCCTACAATGAGCAGTTCTTC.